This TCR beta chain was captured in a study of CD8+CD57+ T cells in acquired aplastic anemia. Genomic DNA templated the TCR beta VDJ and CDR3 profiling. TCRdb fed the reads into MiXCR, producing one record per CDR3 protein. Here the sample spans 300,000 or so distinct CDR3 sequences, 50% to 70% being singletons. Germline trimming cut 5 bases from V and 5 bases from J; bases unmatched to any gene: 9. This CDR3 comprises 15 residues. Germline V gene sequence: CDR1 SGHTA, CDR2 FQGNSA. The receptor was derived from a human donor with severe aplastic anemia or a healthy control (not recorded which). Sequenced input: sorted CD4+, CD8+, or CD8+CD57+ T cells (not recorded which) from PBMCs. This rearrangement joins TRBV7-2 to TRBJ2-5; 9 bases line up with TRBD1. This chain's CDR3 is CASSPRTGDEETQYF. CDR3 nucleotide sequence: TGTGCCAGCAGCCCCCGGACAGGGGATGAGGAGACCCAGTACTTC.